Presented here are 10 T cell receptor beta chains from one specimen sequenced in a study of spatial heterogeneity in lung cancer. One entry per CDR3 protein results from TCRdb running MiXCR on the 5' RACE reads. The sample holds around 25,000 distinct CDR3 sequences; roughly 13% are singletons and the top ten take roughly 25%. Time point indicated: sample taken at primary tumor resection. Without sorting, whole RNA was sequenced from tumor, nontumor lung or frozen PBMC. The material was PBMCs, obtained at surgery. The receptors were sampled from a female donor with early-stage non-small cell lung cancer.

The sample holds a few counts of this clonotype. The chain recombines TRBV7-9 with TRBJ1-2; D is undetermined. V gave up 5 bases and J gave up 14 bases, with 15 bases separating them. The germline V gene has CDR1 SEHNR and CDR2 FQNEAQ (reference sequence). CDR3 size: 11 residues. Here the CDR3 DNA reads TGTGCCAGCAGCCCTGACCTGGGCTGTACCTTC. This codes for CASSPDLGCTF. Based on the CDR3 plus reference TRBV7-9 and TRBJ1-2, the full variable domain is DTGVSQNPRHKITKRGQNVTFRCDPISEHNRLYWYRQTLGQGPEFLTYFQNEAQLEKSRLLSDRFSAERPKGSFSTLEIQRTEQGDSAMYLCASSPDLGCTFGSGTRLTVV.

There are many counts of this clonotype. The chain links TRBV23-1 to TRBJ2-7; a possible D gene is TRBD1 (6 bases). TRBV23-1 is identified as an open reading frame with a role that is uncertain. This CDR3 contains 17 residues. Trimming stripped 4 bases from V and 6 bases from J, with 25 bases between. CDR3 sequence reads: CASSRYWGRQESGEQYF. The CDR3 DNA reads TGCGCCAGCAGTCGTTATTGGGGCCGACAGGAGTCCGGCGAGCAGTACTTC.

The V call is TRBV30, the J call TRBJ2-7; D assignment may be TRBD1 or TRBD2 (5 bases each). V was pared by 1 base and J by 0 bases, with 13 bases between. The CDR3 is 15 amino acids. Germline values: CDR1 GTSNPN, CDR2 SVGIG (reference sequence). Here the CDR3 reads CAWSARDRPSYEQYF. In DNA, the CDR3 is TGTGCCTGGAGTGCCCGGGACCGCCCCTCCTACGAGCAGTACTTC. The whole variable domain, filled in from reference TRBV30 and TRBJ2-7, reads SQTIHQWPATLVQPVGSPLSLECTVEGTSNPNLYWYRQAAGRGLQLLFYSVGIGQISSEVPQNLSASRPQDRQFILSSKKLLLSDSGFYLCAWSARDRPSYEQYFGPGTRLTVT.

Many counts were recorded for this clonotype. The chain links TRBV7-9 to TRBJ2-2; tentatively, D is TRBD2 (5 bases). This CDR3 has 13 residues. Looked up from germline, CDR1 is SEHNR and CDR2 is FQNEAQ (reference sequence). The ends were cut back, 7 bases at V and 5 bases at J, with 11 bases in the middle. The CDR3 loop reads CASMYRETGELFF. CDR3 in DNA: TGTGCCAGCATGTATAGGGAGACCGGGGAGCTGTTTTTT.

This clonotype was detected many times. The chain combines TRBV12-3 or TRBV12-4 with TRBJ2-6; tentatively, D is TRBD1 or TRBD2 (6 bases each). The CDR3 has 16 amino acids. Trimming shortened V by 7 bases and J by 0 bases, and 13 bases separated the two germline ends. CDR3 sequence: CASTPGGRSGANVLTF. The CDR3 DNA follows: TGTGCCAGCACCCCTGGGGGGCGCTCTGGGGCCAACGTCCTGACTTTC.

This clonotype was observed many times. The chain has TRBV28 and TRBJ1-1, with TRBD1 matching over 12 bases. V lost 6 bases and J lost 4; bases outside the gene matches: 12. The germline V gene has CDR1 MDHEN and CDR2 SYDVKM. The CDR3 sequence is 17 residues long. Here the CDR3 reads CASREQGQGARGTEAFF. The CDR3 coding sequence is TGTGCCAGCAGGGAACAGGGACAGGGGGCGCGGGGCACTGAAGCTTTCTTT.

At least ten counts were recorded for this clonotype. In nucleotides, the CDR3 is TGTGCCAGCAGTTTAGGACCTTCTTACGAGCAGTACGTC. This gives the protein CASSLGPSYEQYV. The rearrangement uses TRBV12-3 or TRBV12-4 and TRBJ2-7; D gene ambiguous. The CDR3 loop spans 13 amino acids. V was shortened by 1 base and J by 4 bases, with 8 bases between the two germline ends.

This clonotype came up many times. The chain uses TRBV28 and TRBJ2-7, with 8 bases fitting TRBD2. With V trimmed by 6 bases and J by 1 base, 5 bases remained unmatched. Germline V gene data show CDR1 as MDHEN and CDR2 as SYDVKM. The CDR3 is 14 amino acids. The CDR3 spells CASRTTSGSYEQYF. CDR3 nucleotides: TGTGCCAGCAGAACAACTAGCGGATCCTACGAGCAGTACTTC.

This clonotype was seen a handful of times. The CDR3 loop reads CASSRPFTSTDTQYF. The CDR3 DNA reads TGTGCCAGCAGCCGACCTTTCACAAGCACAGATACGCAGTATTTT. The J gene is TRBJ2-3, the V gene TRBV7-9; D ambiguous. Trimming took off 5 bases at V and 0 bases at J, with 12 bases between the two ends. This CDR3 spans 15 amino acids. CDR1 and CDR2 (germline): SEHNR, FQNEAQ (reference sequence). Supplemented by reference TRBV7-9 and TRBJ2-3, the full variable domain reads DTGVSQNPRHKITKRGQNVTFRCDPISEHNRLYWYRQTLGQGPEFLTYFQNEAQLEKSRLLSDRFSAERPKGSFSTLEIQRTEQGDSAMYLCASSRPFTSTDTQYFGPGTRLTVL.

This clonotype was detected many times. The chain uses TRBV3-1 and TRBJ1-6, with TRBD1 as a possible D gene (6 bases). CDR3 size: 15 residues. V gave up 4 bases and J gave up 6 bases, with 13 bases separating them. Looked up from germline, CDR1 is LGHDT and CDR2 is YNNKEL (reference sequence). CDR3 DNA: TGTGCCAGCAGCCTCAACAGGGTTGGTAATTCACCCCTCCACTTT. This sequence encodes CASSLNRVGNSPLHF.